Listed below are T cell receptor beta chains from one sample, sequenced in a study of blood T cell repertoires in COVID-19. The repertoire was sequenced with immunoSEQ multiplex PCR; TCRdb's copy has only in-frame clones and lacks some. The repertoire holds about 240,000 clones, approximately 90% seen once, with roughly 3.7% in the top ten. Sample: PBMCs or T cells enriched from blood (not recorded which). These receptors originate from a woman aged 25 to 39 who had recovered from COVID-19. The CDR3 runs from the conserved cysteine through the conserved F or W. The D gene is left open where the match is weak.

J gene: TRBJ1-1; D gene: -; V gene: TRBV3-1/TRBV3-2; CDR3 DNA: TGTGCCAGCAGCCAAGATTTTGGGGGGTACACTGAAGCTTTCTTT; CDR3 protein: CASSQDFGGYTEAFF
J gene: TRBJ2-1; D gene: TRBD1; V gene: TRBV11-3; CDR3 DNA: TGTGCCAGCAGCTTAACGCGGACAGGGTATGGTGAGCAGTTCTTC; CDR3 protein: CASSLTRTGYGEQFF
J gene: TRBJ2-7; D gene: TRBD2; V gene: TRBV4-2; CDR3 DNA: TGTGCCAGCAGCCAAGGTACGGGACTAGCGGGGCTATGGGGCTCCTACGAGCAGTACTTC; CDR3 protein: CASSQGTGLAGLWGSYEQYF
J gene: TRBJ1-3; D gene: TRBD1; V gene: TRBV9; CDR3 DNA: TGTGCCAGCAGCGTAGCTGGAGCAGGGGGCCTACTCTCTGGAAACACCATATATTTT; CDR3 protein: CASSVAGAGGLLSGNTIYF
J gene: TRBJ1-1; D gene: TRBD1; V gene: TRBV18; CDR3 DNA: TGTGCCAGCTCACCGACAGGGGGCACTGAAGCTTTCTTT; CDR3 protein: CASSPTGGTEAFF
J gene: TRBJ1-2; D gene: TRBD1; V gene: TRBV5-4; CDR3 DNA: TGTGCCAGCAGCCTGGACCCCCGGGACAGGGTTGGTGGCTACACCTTC; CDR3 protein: CASSLDPRDRVGGYTF
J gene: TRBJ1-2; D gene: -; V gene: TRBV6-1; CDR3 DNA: TGTGCCAGCAGTGAAAGGCGCGGTTTCGGCTACACCTTC; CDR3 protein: CASSERRGFGYTF
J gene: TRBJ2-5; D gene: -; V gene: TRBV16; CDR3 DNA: TGTGCCAGCAGCCGACGGACGGGAGAGGGGCCCCAGTACTTC; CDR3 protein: CASSRRTGEGPQYF
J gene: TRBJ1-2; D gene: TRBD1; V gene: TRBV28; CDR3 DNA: TGTGCCAGCAGCCTGGGACAGGGAGGTGAGGGCTACACCTTC; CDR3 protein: CASSLGQGGEGYTF
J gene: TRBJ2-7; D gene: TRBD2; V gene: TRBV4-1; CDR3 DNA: TGCGCCAGCAGCCAAGGGACTAGCGGGAGGCTCGAGCAGTACTTC; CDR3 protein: CASSQGTSGRLEQYF
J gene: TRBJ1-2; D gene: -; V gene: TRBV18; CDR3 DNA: TGTGCCAGCTCAAAGCAAGGGGATGGCTACACCTTC; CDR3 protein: CASSKQGDGYTF
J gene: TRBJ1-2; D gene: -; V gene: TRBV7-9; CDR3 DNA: TGTGCCAGCAGCTTGGCGGTTGGCTACACCTTC; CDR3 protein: CASSLAVGYTF